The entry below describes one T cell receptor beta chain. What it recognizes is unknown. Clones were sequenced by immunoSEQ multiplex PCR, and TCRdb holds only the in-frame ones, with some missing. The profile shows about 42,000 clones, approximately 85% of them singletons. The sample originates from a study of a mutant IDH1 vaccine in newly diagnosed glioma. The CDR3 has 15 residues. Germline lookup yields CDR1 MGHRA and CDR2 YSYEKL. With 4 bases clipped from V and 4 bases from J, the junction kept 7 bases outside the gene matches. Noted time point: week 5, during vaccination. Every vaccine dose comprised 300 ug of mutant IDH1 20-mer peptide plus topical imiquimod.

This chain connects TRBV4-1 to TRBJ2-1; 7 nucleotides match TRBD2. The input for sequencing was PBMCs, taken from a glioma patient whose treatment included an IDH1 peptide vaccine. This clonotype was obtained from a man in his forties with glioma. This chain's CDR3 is CASSLLRERYNEQFF. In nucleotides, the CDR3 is TGCGCCAGCAGCCTCCTGCGGGAGAGATACAATGAGCAGTTCTTC.